The source of this T cell receptor (beta chain) is a study of blood T cell repertoires in COVID-19. For the study at large: Samples of COVID-19 (acute and convalescent) were obtained from the United States, Italy and Spain. Sources were T cells, B-cell-depleted T cells, or PBMCs; the material itself was cDNA or gDNA.

As processed by the authors: Estimates of nucleated cell counts were drawn from the amplification of reference gene primers. Repertoires were generated with immunoSEQ multiplex PCR, while TCRdb's copy carries only in-frame clones and drops some. The DNA was the basis for D and trimming; V, J and clone size are from that table. Counted here are 400,000 to 450,000 clones, roughly 85% occurring once; the ten biggest clones make up 1.4%. The V gene's germline CDR1 is SGHRS and CDR2 YFSETQ. The ends lost 4 bases at V and 3 bases at J; junction bases unmatched: 7. This CDR3 is 17 amino acids long. Sequences were obtained from peripheral blood. The chain couples TRBV5-1 to TRBJ2-1; 13 positions match TRBD2. The TCR sequence derives from a woman aged 25-40 years with active or convalescent COVID-19. The CDR3 loop is CASSAGLAGELYNEQFF. The CDR3 DNA is TGCGCCAGCAGCGCCGGACTAGCGGGGGAACTCTACAATGAGCAGTTCTTC.